This T cell receptor (beta chain) is drawn from a study of CD8+CD57+ T cells in acquired aplastic anemia. Study background: Quantities of DNA derived from sorted CD4+ and CD8+ cells averaged roughly 3 ug. The study obtained roughly 10 million reads on average for CD4+ cells from healthy donors. Findings of the study overall: Sharing between patients and controls was observed for twenty-nine CD8+ CDR3 sequences.

TCR beta VDJ and CDR3 profiling used genomic DNA as template. TCRdb ran MiXCR on the reads and lists one entry per CDR3 protein. The table has 120,000 or so distinct CDR3 sequences, around 50% seen once. CDR1 is DFQATT and CDR2 is SNEGSKA in the germline V gene (reference sequence). There are 15 residues in the CDR3. The ends lost 6 bases at V and 2 bases at J; junction bases unmatched: 10. Remarks on this clonotype: The antigen is unknown.

The source material was sorted CD4+, CD8+, or CD8+CD57+ T cells (not recorded which) from PBMCs. The TCR originated in a human donor in good health, serving as a control. The V gene is TRBV20-1, the J gene TRBJ1-5; 7 bases are shared with TRBD1. The CDR3 region is CSAHEGAHGNQPQHF. The CDR3 region has the DNA TGCAGTGCACATGAGGGGGCGCACGGCAATCAGCCCCAGCATTTT.